What follows is one T cell receptor (beta chain) and its context. In its sample, this clonotype was seen many times. What this receptor recognizes is not known. The record has no base qualities; no much larger clone is one base away. The library was built by means of 5' RACE. The instrument given in TCRdb is Illumina HiSeq 2500. A second 7 to 11 cycle PCR used a sample-barcoded 5' primer and a J-beta primer mix. Each TCR beta cDNA molecule received a unique molecular identifier from a template-switch 5' adaptor carrying 12 random nucleotides. Each sample yielded at least 3 million CDR3-containing paired-end reads. All of the RNA was converted into first-strand cDNA using the Mint cDNA synthesis kit, with a TRBC-specific oligonucleotide serving as the primer. Following uracil-DNA glycosylase treatment, all cDNA underwent a first 18-cycle PCR with the universal primers M1SS and BC2_uni_R. The original pipeline was this. Normalization of each sample was performed by random selection of 1 million high-quality reads, each carrying a distinct molecular identifier. Instead of being binned into consensus sequences, reads with shared molecular identifiers were discarded. MiTCR, set to a Q25 quality threshold and the strictest error-elimination algorithm, was used for CDR3 identification, clonotype clustering and error correction. A nonparametric unseen species model using Euler transformation provided a lower-bound estimate of total TCR beta diversity. Clones were called with MiXCR by TCRdb after fastp trimmed the public reads at Q25, and only in-frame beta chains were retained. Duplicate CDR3 protein sequences are folded into a single record with the most common DNA and genes. These V and J calls are TCRdb output, not the study's own analysis. The sample table records over 550,000 distinct CDR3 sequences; under 30% of these occur just once. The ten largest clones capture 15% to 18% of the sample.

V gives up 4 bases and J gives up 3 bases, and the segment between their germline ends measures 21 bases. The CDR3, cysteine through phenylalanine, is 17 amino acids long. Kept here is only the CDR3 DNA, which spans 51 bases and is read in frame from base 1. CDR1 and CDR2, per the germline V gene, are SGHVS and FQNEAQ. This specimen belongs to a study of blood T cells in healthy people across ages (dated by TCRdb to the mid-2010s). In terms of the full investigation: Template switching captured roughly one uniquely barcoded TCR beta cDNA molecule per two T cells in model experiments. Two additional independent replicas of 1 million unique cDNA reads from the same blood draw were analyzed for two donors (one aged 18 to 29 and one aged 80 or older). To avoid experimental bias, donors of different ages were randomly spread across the sequencing lanes. Donors were grouped into four age groups: young (average about 15 years), middle-aged (39), aged (around 60) and long-lived (approximately 75). Using deep sequencing normalized with unique cDNA molecular identifiers, the study measured how TCR beta repertoire diversity changes with age.

On the study overall, not on this receptor specifically: Compared with the aged group, the long-lived group had more naive CD4+ T cells, fewer expanded clones and increased TCR diversity, a pattern suggesting age selection. Conclusive comparison of naive and antigen-experienced compartments was prevented by the profiling of bulk unsorted PBMCs. Total diversity estimates from one million sequenced T cells were considered lower bounds and underestimates. There was a strong correlation between observed TCR beta diversity and the percentage of naive T cells measured by flow cytometry. Because donor CMV infection status was unknown, age-related changes in expanded clonotypes were potentially confounded. Observed TCR beta diversity per million T cells fell roughly linearly with age, and a significant reduction was already apparent by age around 36.

The donors were 40 or so Caucasian individuals from Russia, aged roughly 6 to 90 years, who were systemically healthy. Each donor gave about 11 milliliters of peripheral blood, drawn into EDTA-treated Vacutainer tubes. Ficoll-Paque density-gradient centrifugation was used to isolate PBMCs, with at least 6.5 million per sample. Total RNA, at least 6 micrograms per sample, was extracted from PBMCs with Trizol reagent. The percentages of naive CD45RAhigh/CD27high T cells were determined by flow cytometry on a PBMC aliquot from every donor. This clonotype was obtained from a woman older than 75 in good health. The rearrangement combines TRBV7-8 with TRBJ2-5, with the D gene possibly TRBD1 or TRBD2, each one fitting 5 bases. The sequenced sample consisted of blood. The CDR3 has the sequence CASSSGSGTRREETQYF. The nucleotides are TGTGCCAGCAGCTCAGGATCCGGGACCCGCCGGGAAGAGACCCAGTACTTC.